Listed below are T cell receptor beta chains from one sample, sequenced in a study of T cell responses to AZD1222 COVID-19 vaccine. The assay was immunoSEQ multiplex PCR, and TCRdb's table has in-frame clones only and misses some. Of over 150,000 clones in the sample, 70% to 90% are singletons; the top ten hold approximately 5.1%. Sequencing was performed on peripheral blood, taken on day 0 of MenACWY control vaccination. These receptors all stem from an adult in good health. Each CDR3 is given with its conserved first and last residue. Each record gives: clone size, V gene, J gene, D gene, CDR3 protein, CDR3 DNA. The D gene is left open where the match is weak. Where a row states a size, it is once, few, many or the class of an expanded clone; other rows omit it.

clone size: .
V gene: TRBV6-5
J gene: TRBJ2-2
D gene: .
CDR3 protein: CASTRGENTGELFF
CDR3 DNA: TGTGCCAGCACCAGGGGAGAGAACACCGGGGAGCTGTTTTTT

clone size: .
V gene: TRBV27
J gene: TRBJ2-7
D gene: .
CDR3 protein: CASSLLGRISYEQYF
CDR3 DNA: TGTGCCAGCAGTTTATTGGGACGGATCTCCTACGAGCAGTACTTC

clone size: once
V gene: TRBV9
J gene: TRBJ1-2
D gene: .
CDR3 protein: CASSVDPRGSGGDGYTF
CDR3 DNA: TGTGCCAGCAGCGTAGACCCACGGGGATCTGGAGGAGATGGCTACACCTTC

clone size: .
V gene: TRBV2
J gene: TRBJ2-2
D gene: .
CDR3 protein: CASSATGLLTGELFF
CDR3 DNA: TGTGCCAGCAGTGCAACCGGACTATTAACCGGGGAGCTGTTTTTT

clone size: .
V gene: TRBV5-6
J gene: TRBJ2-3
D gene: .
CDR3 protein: CASTRTPFWADTQYF
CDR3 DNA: TGTGCCAGCACCCGGACCCCTTTTTGGGCAGATACGCAGTATTTT

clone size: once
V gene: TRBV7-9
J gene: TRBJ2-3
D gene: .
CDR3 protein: CASSLGGRNADTQYF
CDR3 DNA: TGTGCCAGCAGCTTAGGGGGGAGGAACGCAGATACGCAGTATTTT

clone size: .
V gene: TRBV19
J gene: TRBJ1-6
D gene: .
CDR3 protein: CASSLGGGGSSPLHF
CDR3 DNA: TGTGCCAGTTCCTTAGGAGGAGGGGGAAGCTCACCCCTCCACTTT

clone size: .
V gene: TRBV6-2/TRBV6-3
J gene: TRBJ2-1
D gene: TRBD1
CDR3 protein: CASSNDRGLSDEQFF
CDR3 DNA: TGTGCCAGCAGTAACGACAGGGGGCTCAGCGATGAGCAGTTCTTC

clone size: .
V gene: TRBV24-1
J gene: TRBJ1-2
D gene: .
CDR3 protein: CATSDPRESGNYGYTF
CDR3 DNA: TGTGCCACCAGTGATCCCCGGGAGTCTGGGAACTATGGCTACACCTTC

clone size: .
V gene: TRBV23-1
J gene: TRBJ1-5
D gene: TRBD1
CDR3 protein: CASSPRGGSNQPQHF
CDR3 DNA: TGCGCCAGCAGTCCCAGGGGGGGTAGCAATCAGCCCCAGCATTTT

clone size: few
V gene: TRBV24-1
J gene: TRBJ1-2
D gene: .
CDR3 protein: CATSSPLYGYTF
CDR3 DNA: TGTGCCACCAGTTCCCCTCTTTATGGCTACACCTTC

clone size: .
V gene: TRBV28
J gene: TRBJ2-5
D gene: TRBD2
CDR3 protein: CASTGGGKETQYF
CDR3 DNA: TGTGCCAGCACGGGGGGTGGCAAAGAGACCCAGTACTTC

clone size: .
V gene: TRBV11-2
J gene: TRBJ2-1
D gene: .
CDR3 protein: CASSTTSGTHRYNEQFF
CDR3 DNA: TGTGCCAGCAGCACCACATCCGGGACGCATCGCTACAATGAGCAGTTCTTC

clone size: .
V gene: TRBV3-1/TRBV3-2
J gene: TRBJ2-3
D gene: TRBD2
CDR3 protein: CASSQATSGRARDTQYF
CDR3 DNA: TGTGCCAGCAGCCAAGCAACGAGCGGGAGGGCGCGAGATACGCAGTATTTT

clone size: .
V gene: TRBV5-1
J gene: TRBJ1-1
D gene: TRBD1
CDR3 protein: CASSLGDRETEAFF
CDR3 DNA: TGCGCCAGCAGCCTGGGGGACAGGGAGACTGAAGCTTTCTTT

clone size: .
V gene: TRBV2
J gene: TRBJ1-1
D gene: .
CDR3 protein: CASSPTGWVNTEAFF
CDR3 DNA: TGTGCCAGCAGCCCGACAGGTTGGGTGAACACTGAAGCTTTCTTT

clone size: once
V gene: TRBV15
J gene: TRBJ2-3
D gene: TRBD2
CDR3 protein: CATSRGSRGGTDTQYF
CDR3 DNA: TGTGCCACCAGCAGAGGAAGCCGGGGGGGCACAGATACGCAGTATTTT

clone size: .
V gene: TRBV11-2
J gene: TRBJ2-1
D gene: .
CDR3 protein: CASFQGRGARNDNEQFF
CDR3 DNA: TGTGCCAGCTTTCAGGGGAGGGGCGCCCGGAATGACAATGAGCAGTTCTTC

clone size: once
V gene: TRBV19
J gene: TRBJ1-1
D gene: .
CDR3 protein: CASKFGRDAEAFF
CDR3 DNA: TGTGCCAGTAAGTTTGGTAGGGACGCTGAAGCTTTCTTT

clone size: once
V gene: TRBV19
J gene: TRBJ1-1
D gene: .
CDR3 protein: CASSIRGRGTEAFF
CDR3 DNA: TGTGCCAGTAGCATCAGGGGAAGGGGCACTGAAGCTTTCTTT

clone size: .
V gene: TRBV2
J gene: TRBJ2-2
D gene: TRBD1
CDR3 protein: CASDHGQAGTGELFF
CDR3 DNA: TGTGCCAGCGACCACGGACAGGCAGGGACCGGGGAGCTGTTTTTT

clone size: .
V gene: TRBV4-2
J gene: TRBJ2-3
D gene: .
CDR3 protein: CASSSYSVSTDTQYF
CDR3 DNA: TGTGCCAGCAGTTCTTATAGCGTTAGCACAGATACGCAGTATTTT

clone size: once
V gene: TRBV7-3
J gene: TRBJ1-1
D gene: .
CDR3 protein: CASSQGSEAFF
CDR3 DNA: TGTGCCAGCAGCCAGGGGTCTGAAGCTTTCTTT

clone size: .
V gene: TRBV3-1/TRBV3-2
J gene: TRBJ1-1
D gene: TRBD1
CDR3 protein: CASSPKQGARTEAFF
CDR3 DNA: TGTGCCAGCAGCCCCAAACAGGGGGCAAGGACTGAAGCTTTCTTT

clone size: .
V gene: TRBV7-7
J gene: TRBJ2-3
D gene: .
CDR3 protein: CASSEGPTSTDTQYF
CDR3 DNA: TGTGCCAGCAGCGAGGGGCCGACTAGCACAGATACGCAGTATTTT

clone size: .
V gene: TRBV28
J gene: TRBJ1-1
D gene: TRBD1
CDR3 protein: CASSQGGQANTEAFF
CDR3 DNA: TGTGCCAGCAGCCAGGGGGGGCAGGCGAACACTGAAGCTTTCTTT

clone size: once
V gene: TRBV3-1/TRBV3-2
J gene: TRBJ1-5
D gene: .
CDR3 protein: CASSALNQPQHF
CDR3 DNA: TGTGCCAGCAGCGCCCTGAATCAGCCCCAGCATTTT

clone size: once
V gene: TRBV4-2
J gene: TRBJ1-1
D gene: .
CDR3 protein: CASSQDGTINTEAFF
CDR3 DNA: TGTGCCAGCAGCCAGGACGGGACCATAAACACTGAAGCTTTCTTT

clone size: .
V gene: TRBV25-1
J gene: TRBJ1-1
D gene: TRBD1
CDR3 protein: CASSDLKTGDLNTEAFF
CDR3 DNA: TGTGCCAGCAGTGATCTCAAAACAGGGGACCTTAACACTGAAGCTTTCTTT

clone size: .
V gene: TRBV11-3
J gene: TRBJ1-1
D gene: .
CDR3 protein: CASSILSLEAFF
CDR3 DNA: TGTGCCAGCAGCATCCTGTCCCTTGAAGCTTTCTTT

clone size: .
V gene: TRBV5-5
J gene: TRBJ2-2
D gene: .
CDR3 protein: CATTVGPAGNTGELFF
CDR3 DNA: TGTGCCACCACAGTAGGCCCGGCAGGGAACACCGGGGAGCTGTTTTTT

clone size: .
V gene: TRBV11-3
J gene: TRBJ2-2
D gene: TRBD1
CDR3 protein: CASSLGPRTGHTGELFF
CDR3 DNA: TGTGCCAGCAGCTTGGGGCCTAGGACAGGGCACACCGGGGAGCTGTTTTTT

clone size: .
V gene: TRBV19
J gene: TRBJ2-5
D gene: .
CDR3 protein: CASSRSAKETQYF
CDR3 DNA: TGTGCCAGTAGTAGGTCTGCGAAAGAGACCCAGTACTTC

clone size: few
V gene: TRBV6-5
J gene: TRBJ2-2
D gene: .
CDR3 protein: CASSPGPNAGELFF
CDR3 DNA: TGTGCCAGCAGTCCGGGTCCGAACGCCGGGGAGCTGTTTTTT

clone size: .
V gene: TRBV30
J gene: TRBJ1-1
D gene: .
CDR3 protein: CAWGGRGRMNTEAFF
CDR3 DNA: TGTGCCTGGGGGGGGAGGGGCAGAATGAACACTGAAGCTTTCTTT

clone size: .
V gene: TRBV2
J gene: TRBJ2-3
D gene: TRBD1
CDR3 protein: CASEDPYARDRRTDTQYF
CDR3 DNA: TGTGCCAGCGAGGACCCCTATGCTCGGGACAGAAGAACAGATACGCAGTATTTT

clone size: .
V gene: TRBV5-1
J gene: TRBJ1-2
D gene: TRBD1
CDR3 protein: CASSKDRAGYGYTF
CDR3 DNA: TGCGCCAGCAGCAAGGACAGGGCTGGGTATGGCTACACCTTC

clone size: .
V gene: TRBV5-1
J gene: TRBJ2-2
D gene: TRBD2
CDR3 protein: CASSLTSGVSGGELFF
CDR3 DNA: TGCGCCAGCAGCTTGACTAGCGGGGTTTCCGGCGGGGAGCTGTTTTTT

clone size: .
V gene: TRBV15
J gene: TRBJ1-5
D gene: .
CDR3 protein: CATSRDRGRQPQHF
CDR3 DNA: TGTGCCACCAGCAGAGATAGGGGAAGGCAGCCCCAGCATTTT

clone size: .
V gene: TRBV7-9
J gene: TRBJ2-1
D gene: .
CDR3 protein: CASSWTAYNEQFF
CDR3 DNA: TGTGCCAGCAGCTGGACAGCTTACAATGAGCAGTTCTTC